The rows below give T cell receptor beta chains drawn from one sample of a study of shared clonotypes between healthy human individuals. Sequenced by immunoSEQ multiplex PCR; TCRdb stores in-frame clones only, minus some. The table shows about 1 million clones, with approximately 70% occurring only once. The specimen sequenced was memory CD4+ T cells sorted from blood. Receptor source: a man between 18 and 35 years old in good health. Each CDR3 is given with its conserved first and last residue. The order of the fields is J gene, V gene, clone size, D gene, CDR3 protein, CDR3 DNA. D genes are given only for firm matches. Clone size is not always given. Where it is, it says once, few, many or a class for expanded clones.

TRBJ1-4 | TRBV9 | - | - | CASSFRSGGEKLFF | TGTGCCAGCAGCTTCAGGTCCGGAGGGGAAAAACTGTTTTTT
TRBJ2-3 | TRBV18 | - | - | CASSPLLAADTQYF | TGTGCCAGCTCACCACTCTTGGCAGCAGATACGCAGTATTTT
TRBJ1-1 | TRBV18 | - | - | CASSLQEGKAFF | TGTGCCAGCTCACTACAGGAGGGGAAAGCTTTCTTT
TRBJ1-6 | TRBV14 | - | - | CASSQFQGSFSPLHF | TGTGCCAGCAGCCAATTTCAAGGGTCTTTCTCACCCCTCCACTTT
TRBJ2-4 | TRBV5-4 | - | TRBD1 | CASSSYSQGPRAKNIQYF | TGTGCCAGCAGCTCTTACTCACAGGGGCCGAGAGCCAAAAACATTCAGTACTTC
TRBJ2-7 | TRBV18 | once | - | CASSPTGPTSSYEQYF | TGTGCCAGCTCACCAACGGGGCCGACTAGCTCCTACGAGCAGTACTTC
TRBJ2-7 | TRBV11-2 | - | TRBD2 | CASSFTSGGAYEQYF | TGTGCCAGCAGCTTCACTAGCGGGGGGGCGTACGAGCAGTACTTC
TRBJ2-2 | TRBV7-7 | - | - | CASSLAPAGNTGELFF | TGTGCTAGCAGCTTAGCGCCGGCAGGGAACACCGGGGAGCTGTTTTTT
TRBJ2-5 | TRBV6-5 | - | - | CASTASGGLQETQYF | TGTGCCAGCACTGCTTCCGGGGGGCTCCAAGAGACCCAGTACTTC
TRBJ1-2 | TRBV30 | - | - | CAWSSQTVNYGYTF | TGTGCCTGGAGTTCCCAGACCGTGAACTATGGCTACACCTTC
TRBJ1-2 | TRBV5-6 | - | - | CASSSPQVTYGYTF | TGTGCCAGCAGCTCCCCCCAAGTAACTTATGGCTACACCTTC
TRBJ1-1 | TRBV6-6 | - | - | CATPPMNTEAFF | TGTGCCACCCCTCCGATGAACACTGAAGCTTTCTTT
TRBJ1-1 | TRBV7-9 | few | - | CASSPGPGNTEAFF | TGTGCCAGCAGCCCGGGACCGGGGAACACTGAAGCTTTCTTT
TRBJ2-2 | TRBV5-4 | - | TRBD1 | CASSWDSYTGELFF | TGTGCCAGCAGCTGGGACAGTTACACCGGGGAGCTGTTTTTT
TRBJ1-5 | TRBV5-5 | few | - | CASSLGPQGNQPQHF | TGTGCCAGCAGCTTGGGACCTCAGGGGAATCAGCCCCAGCATTTT
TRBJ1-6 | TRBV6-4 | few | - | CASSDSIDSPLHF | TGTGCCAGCAGTGACTCGATTGACTCACCCCTCCACTTT
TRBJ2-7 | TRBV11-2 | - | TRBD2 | CASSLGLAGYEQYF | TGTGCCAGCAGCTTGGGACTAGCGGGGTACGAGCAGTACTTC
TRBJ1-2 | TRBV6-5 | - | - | CASSQRNYGYTF | TGTGCCAGCAGCCAACGTAACTATGGCTACACCTTC
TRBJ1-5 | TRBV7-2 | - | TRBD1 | CASSLGDRGNQPQHF | TGTGCCAGCAGCTTAGGGGACAGGGGAAATCAGCCCCAGCATTTT
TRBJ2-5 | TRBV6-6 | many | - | CASSFSGRQETQYF | TGTGCCAGCAGTTTCTCGGGACGGCAAGAGACCCAGTACTTC
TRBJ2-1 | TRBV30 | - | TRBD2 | CAWSPYSGVYNEQFF | TGTGCCTGGAGTCCTTATAGCGGGGTATACAATGAGCAGTTCTTC
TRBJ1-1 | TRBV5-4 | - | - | CASSLDTMNTEAFF | TGTGCCAGCAGCTTGGACACCATGAACACTGAAGCTTTCTTT
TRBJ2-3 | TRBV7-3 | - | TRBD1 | CASSSRTGGPDTQYF | TGTGCCAGCAGCTCAAGGACAGGGGGCCCAGATACGCAGTATTTT
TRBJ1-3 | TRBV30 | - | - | CAWTRGRSTGNTIYF | TGTGCCTGGACCCGGGGGAGGTCCACTGGAAACACCATATATTTT
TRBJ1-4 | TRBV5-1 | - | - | CASRSWGATNEKLFF | TGCGCCAGCAGGTCCTGGGGCGCAACTAATGAAAAACTGTTTTTT
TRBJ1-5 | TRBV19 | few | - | CASSIDRFQPQHF | TGTGCCAGTAGTATAGACAGGTTCCAGCCCCAGCATTTT
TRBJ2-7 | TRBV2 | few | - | CASSLGRMLRRDTYEQYF | TGTGCCAGCAGTCTGGGACGGATGCTACGAAGGGATACCTACGAGCAGTACTTC
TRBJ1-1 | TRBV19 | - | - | CASSIGNPGPGMAWNTEAFF | TGTGCCAGTAGTATTGGAAACCCGGGACCCGGGATGGCGTGGAACACTGAAGCTTTCTTT
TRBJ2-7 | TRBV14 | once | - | CASSHSGTHSYEQYF | TGTGCCAGCAGCCACTCCGGGACACATAGCTACGAGCAGTACTTC
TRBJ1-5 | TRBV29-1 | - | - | CSAARVDDTRDQPQHF | TGCAGCGCTGCCAGGGTAGACGACACCAGGGATCAGCCCCAGCATTTT
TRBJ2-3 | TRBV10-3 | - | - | CAISEVGDTQYF | TGTGCCATCAGTGAAGTAGGAGATACGCAGTATTTT
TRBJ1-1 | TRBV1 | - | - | CTSSPLRDRGHNTEAFF | TGCACCAGCAGCCCGCTAAGGGACAGGGGGCATAACACTGAAGCTTTCTTT
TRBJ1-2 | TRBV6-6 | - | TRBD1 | CASSDGQGQYGYTF | TGTGCCAGCAGCGATGGACAGGGCCAGTATGGCTACACCTTC
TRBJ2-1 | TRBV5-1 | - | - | CASSSQGRDEQFF | TGCGCCAGCAGCTCACAGGGTAGGGATGAGCAGTTCTTC
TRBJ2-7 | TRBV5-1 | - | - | CASSLGDFSYEQYF | TGCGCCAGCAGCTTGGGGGACTTTTCCTACGAGCAGTACTTC
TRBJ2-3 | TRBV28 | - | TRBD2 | CASSSPGTSGGTDTQYF | TGTGCCAGCAGCTCACCCGGGACTAGCGGGGGCACAGATACGCAGTATTTT
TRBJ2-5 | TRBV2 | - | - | CASNPNLQETQYF | TGTGCCAGCAATCCCAACCTTCAAGAGACCCAGTACTTC
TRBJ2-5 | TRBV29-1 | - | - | CSVGRTPQETQYF | TGCAGCGTTGGTAGGACCCCACAAGAGACCCAGTACTTC
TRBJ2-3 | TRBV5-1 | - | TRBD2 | CATRAGATDTQYF | TGCGCAACGCGAGCGGGGGCCACAGATACGCAGTATTTT
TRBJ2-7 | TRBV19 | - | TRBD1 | CASSDRAPPYEQYF | TGTGCCAGTAGTGACAGGGCTCCCCCCTACGAGCAGTACTTC
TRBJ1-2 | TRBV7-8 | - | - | CASSLAEGYGYTF | TGTGCCAGCAGCTTAGCTGAAGGCTATGGCTACACCTTC
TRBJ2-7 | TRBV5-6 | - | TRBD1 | CASSEIGQGGREQYF | TGTGCCAGCAGCGAAATCGGACAGGGAGGCCGCGAGCAGTACTTC
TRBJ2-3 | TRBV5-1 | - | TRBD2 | CASRAVTSGRGDTQYF | TGCGCCAGCAGAGCCGTGACTAGCGGGCGTGGGGATACGCAGTATTTT
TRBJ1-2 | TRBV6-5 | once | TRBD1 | CASQDRGTANYGYTF | TGTGCCAGCCAGGACAGGGGGACAGCTAACTATGGCTACACCTTC
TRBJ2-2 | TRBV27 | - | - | CASSPSRGGRWTGELFF | TGTGCCAGCAGTCCTTCGAGGGGGGGCCGATGGACCGGGGAGCTGTTTTTT
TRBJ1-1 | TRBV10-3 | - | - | CAIRDLGYTEAFF | TGTGCCATCAGGGACCTCGGGTACACTGAAGCTTTCTTT
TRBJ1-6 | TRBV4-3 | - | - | CASSQEPPTSSYNSPLHF | TGCGCCAGCAGCCAGGAGCCCCCGACAAGCTCCTATAATTCACCCCTCCACTTT
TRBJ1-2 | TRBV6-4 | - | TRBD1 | CASSGQGYGYTF | TGTGCCAGCAGCGGACAGGGCTATGGCTACACCTTC
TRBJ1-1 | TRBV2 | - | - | CASTPTGKRNTEAFF | TGTGCCAGCACTCCTACAGGGAAGAGAAACACTGAAGCTTTCTTT
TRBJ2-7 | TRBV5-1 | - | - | CASSLGAPGASGYEQYF | TGCGCCAGCAGCTTGGGAGCTCCAGGTGCGTCAGGCTACGAGCAGTACTTC
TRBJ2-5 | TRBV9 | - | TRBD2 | CASSLRGLEGGPEETQYF | TGTGCCAGCAGCCTCAGAGGGTTGGAGGGAGGGCCGGAAGAGACCCAGTACTTC
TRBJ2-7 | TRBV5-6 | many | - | CASSRRGNAPTKQYF | TGTGCCAGCAGTCGGCGGGGAAATGCTCCTACGAAGCAGTACTTC
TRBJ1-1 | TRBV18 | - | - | CASSPLAGLNTEAFF | TGTGCCAGCTCACCACTGGCAGGGCTGAACACTGAAGCTTTCTTT